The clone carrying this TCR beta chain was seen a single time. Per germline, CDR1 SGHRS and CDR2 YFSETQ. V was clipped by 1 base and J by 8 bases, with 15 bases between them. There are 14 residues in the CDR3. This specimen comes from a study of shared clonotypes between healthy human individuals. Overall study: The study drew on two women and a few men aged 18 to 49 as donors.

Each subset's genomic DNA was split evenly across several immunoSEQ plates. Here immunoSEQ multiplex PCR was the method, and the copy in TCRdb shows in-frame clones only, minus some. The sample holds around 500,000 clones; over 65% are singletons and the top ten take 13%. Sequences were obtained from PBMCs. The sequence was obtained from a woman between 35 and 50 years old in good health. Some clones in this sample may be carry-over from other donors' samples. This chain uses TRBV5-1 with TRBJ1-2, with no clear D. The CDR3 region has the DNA TGCGCCAGCAGCTTGAACGGACTCGGCGAAGGCTACACCTTC. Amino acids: CASSLNGLGEGYTF.